The following is a T cell receptor (beta chain) sequence with its context. This sample is drawn from a study of T cell changes during pregnancy in multiple sclerosis. Sequencing used immunoSEQ multiplex PCR; TCRdb keeps in-frame clones, though not all of them. The sample has tens of thousands of clones, roughly 92% seen once. Germline V gene data show CDR1 as WNHNN and CDR2 as SYGVQD (reference sequence). This CDR3 has 16 amino acids. V lost 0 bases, J lost 5 bases, and 9 bases stayed unmatched. The source was peripheral blood, collected in the third trimester of pregnancy. The origin of this receptor is a female donor with multiple sclerosis, enrolled in a pregnancy study. The chain couples TRBV10-1 to TRBJ2-7; 8 nucleotides match TRBD2. The CDR3 nucleotides are TGCGCCAGCAGTGAGTCGATCAGCGGGAGTGGGAACGAGCAGTACTTC. This encodes CASSESISGSGNEQYF.